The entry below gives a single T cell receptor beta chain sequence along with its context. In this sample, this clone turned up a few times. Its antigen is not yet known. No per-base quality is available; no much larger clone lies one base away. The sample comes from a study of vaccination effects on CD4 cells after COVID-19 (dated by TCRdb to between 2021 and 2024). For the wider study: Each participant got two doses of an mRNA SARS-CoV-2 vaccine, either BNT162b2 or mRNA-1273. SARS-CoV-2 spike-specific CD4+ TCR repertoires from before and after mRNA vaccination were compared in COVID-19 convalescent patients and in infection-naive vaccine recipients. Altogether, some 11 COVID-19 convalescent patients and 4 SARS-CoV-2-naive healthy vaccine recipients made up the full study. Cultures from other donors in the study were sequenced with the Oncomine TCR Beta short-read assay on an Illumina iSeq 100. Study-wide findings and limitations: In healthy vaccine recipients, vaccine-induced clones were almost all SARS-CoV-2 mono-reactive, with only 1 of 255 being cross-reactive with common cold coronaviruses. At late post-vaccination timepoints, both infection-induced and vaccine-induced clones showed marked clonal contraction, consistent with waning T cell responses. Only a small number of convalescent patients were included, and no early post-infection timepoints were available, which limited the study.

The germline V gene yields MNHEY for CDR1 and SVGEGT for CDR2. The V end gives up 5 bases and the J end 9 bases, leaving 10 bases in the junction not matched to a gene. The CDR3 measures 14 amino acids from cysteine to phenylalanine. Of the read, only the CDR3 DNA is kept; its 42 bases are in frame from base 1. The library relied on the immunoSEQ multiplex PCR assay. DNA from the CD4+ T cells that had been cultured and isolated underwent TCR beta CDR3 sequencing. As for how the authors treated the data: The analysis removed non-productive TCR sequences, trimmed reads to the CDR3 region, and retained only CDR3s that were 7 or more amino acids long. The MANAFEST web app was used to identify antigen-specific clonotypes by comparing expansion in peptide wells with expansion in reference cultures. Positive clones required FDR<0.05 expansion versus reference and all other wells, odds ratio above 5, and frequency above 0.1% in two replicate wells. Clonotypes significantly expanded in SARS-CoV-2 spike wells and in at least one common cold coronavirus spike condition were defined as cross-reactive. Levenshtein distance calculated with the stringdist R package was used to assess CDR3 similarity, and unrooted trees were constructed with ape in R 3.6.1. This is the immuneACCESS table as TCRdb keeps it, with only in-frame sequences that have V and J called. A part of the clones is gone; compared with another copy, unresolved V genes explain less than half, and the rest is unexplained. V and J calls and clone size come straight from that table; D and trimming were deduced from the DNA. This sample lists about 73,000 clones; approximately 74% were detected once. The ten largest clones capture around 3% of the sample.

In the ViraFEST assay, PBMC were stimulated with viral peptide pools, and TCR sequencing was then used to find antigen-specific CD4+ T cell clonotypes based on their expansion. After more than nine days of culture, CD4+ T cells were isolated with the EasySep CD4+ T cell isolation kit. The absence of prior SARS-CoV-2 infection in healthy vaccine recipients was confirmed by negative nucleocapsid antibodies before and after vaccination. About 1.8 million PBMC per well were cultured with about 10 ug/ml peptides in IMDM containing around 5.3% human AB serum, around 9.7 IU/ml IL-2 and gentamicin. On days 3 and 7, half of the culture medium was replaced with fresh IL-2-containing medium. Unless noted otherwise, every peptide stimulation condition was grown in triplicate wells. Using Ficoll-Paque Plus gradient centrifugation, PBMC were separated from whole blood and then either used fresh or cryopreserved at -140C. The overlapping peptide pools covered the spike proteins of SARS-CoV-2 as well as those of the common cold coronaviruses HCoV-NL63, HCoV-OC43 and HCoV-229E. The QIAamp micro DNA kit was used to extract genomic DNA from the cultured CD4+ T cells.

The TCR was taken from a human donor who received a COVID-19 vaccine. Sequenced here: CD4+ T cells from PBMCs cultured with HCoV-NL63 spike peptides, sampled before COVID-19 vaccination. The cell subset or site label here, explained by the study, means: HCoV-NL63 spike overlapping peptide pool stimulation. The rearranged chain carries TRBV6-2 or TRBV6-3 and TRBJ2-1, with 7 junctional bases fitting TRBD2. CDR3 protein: CASSTRTSLTEQFF. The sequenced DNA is TGTGCCAGCAGTACACGGACTAGTCTAACTGAGCAGTTCTTC.